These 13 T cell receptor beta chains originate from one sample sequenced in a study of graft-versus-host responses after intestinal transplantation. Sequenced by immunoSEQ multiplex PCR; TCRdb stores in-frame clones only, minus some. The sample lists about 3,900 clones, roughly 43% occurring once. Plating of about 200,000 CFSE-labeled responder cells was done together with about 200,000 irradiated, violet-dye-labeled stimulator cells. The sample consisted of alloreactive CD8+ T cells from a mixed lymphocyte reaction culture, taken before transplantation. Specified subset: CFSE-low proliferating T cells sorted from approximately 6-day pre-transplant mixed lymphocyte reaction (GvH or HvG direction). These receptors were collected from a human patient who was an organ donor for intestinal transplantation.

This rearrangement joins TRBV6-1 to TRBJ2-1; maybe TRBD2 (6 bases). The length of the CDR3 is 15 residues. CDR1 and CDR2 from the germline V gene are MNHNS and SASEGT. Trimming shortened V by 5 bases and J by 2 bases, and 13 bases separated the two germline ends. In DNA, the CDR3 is TGTGCCAGCAGTCCAAGCGGGTCTACCTACAATGAGCAGTTCTTC. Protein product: CASSPSGSTYNEQFF.

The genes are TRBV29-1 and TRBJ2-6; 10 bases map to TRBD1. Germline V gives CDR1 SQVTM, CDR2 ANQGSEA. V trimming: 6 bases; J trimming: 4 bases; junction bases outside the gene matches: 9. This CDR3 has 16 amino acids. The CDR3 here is CSVTGTGDSGANVLTF. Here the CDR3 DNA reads TGCAGCGTGACCGGGACAGGGGACTCGGGGGCCAACGTCCTGACTTTC.

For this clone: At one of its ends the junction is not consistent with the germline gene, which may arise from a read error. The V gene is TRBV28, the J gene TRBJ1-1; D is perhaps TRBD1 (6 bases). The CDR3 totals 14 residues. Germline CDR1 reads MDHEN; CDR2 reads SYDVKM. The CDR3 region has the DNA TGTGCCAGCAATTTAACAGGGTTGGACACTGAAGCTTTCTTT. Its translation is CASNLTGLDTEAFF.

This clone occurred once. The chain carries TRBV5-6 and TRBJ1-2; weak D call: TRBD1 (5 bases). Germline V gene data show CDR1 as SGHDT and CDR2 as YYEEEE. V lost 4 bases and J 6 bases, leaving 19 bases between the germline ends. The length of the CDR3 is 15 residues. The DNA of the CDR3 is TGTGCCAGCAGCCATAGGAGGGGAGGAGGGGATGGCTACACCTTC. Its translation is CASSHRRGGGDGYTF.

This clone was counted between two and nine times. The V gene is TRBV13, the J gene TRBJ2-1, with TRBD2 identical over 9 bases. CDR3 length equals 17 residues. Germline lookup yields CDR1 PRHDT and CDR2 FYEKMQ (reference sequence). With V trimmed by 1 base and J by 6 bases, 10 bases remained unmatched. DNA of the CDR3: TGTGCCAGCAGCTTAGAGGGCCGGGCGGGAGGGTTCAATGAGCAGTTCTTC. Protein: CASSLEGRAGGFNEQFF.

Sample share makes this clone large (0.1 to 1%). The CDR3 region has the DNA TGTGCCAGCAGTTTAGTGGGGCTGAGCATGAACACTGAAGCTTTCTTT. This encodes CASSLVGLSMNTEAFF. The V and J genes are TRBV27 and TRBJ1-1, with D possibly being TRBD1 (5 bases). V shed 2 bases and J shed 0 bases, with 13 bases lying between them. The CDR3 length is 16 residues. Germline values: CDR1 MNHEY, CDR2 SMNVEV (reference sequence).

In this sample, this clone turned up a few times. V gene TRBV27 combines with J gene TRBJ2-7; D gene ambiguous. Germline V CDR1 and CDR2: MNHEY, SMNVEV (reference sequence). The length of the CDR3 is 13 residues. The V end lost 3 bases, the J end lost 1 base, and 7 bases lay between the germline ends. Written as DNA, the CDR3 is TGTGCCAGCAGTTTTGGCAAATCCTACGAGCAGTACTTC. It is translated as CASSFGKSYEQYF.

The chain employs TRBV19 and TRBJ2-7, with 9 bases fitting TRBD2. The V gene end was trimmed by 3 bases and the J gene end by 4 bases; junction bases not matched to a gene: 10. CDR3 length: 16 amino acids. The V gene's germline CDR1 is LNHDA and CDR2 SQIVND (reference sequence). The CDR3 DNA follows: TGTGCCAGTAGTATCCCGACTAGCGGCCTCTATTACGAGCAGTACTTC. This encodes CASSIPTSGLYYEQYF. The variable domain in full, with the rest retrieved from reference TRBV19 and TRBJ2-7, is DGGITQSPKYLFRKEGQNVTLSCEQNLNHDAMYWYRQDPGQGLRLIYYSQIVNDFQKGDIAEGYSVSREKKESFPLTVTSAQKNPTAFYLCASSIPTSGLYYEQYFGPGTRLTVT.

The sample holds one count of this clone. CDR3 in amino acids: CAISVLGLADTGELFF. The CDR3 nucleotides are TGTGCCATCAGCGTACTCGGACTAGCGGACACCGGGGAGCTGTTTTTT. The chain recombines TRBV10-3 with TRBJ2-2; 10 bases align to TRBD2. Germline CDR1 reads ENHRY; CDR2 reads SYGVKD. The CDR3 is made up of 16 amino acids. Trimming cost V 6 bases and J 3 bases; bases outside gene matches: 7.

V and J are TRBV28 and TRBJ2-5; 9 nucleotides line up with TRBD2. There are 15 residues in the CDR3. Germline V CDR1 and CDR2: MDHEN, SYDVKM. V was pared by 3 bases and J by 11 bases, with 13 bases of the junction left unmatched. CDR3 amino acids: CASSLASGIVEQQYF. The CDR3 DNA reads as TGTGCCAGCAGTTTGGCTAGCGGGATAGTAGAACAGCAGTACTTC.

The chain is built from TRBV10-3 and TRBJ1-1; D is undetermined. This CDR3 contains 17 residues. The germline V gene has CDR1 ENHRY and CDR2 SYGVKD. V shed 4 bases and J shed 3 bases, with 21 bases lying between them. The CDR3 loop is CAISVVGGERYHTEAFF. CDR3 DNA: TGTGCCATCAGTGTGGTGGGCGGGGAGAGATATCACACTGAAGCTTTCTTT.

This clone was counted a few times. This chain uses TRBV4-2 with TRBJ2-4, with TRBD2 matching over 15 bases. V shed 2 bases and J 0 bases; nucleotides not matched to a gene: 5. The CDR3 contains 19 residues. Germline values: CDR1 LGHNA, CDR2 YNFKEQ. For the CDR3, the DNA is TGTGCCAGCAGCCAATGGGGACTAGCGGGAGGATTAGCCAAAAACATTCAGTACTTC. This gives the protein CASSQWGLAGGLAKNIQYF.

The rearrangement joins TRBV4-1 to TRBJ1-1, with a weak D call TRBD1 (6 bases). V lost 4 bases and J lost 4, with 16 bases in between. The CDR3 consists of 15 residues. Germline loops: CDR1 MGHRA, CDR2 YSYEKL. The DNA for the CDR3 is TGCGCCAGCAGCCCCTTAGTAGGGGGGGTCACTGAAGCTTTCTTT. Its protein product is CASSPLVGGVTEAFF.